Each of the 18 T cell receptor beta chains below was sequenced from the same sample in a study of cytomegalovirus exposure and HLA in healthy donors. The table came from immunoSEQ multiplex PCR; TCRdb's copy has only in-frame clones and leaves some out. The sample yields about 160,000 clones, about 90% seen once. Sequencing was performed on PBMCs. Every receptor here comes from a woman aged 25 to 39 in good health and CMV-seronegative.

The rearrangement uses TRBV4-3 and TRBJ2-1, with 7 bases that match TRBD2. The CDR3 has 16 residues. The V and J ends lost 0 bases and 1 base, in that order; junction bases with no gene match: 3. Per the germline V gene, CDR1 is LGHNA and CDR2 is YSLEER. The CDR3 DNA is TGCGCCAGCAGCCAAGATCGACTAGCTTCCTACAATGAGCAGTTCTTC. As protein: CASSQDRLASYNEQFF.

DNA for the CDR3: TGTGCCAGCAGCCAATTGACTAGCGGGGCGGACACCCAGTACTTC. Translating it yields CASSQLTSGADTQYF. The J gene is TRBJ2-5, the V gene TRBV4-2; TRBD2 aligns across 11 bases. CDR3 length equals 15 residues. V shed 2 bases and J 8 bases; nucleotides not matched to a gene: 7. Germline V gene lookup returns CDR1 LGHNA and CDR2 YNFKEQ.

V and J are TRBV2 and TRBJ2-3; 8 bases agree with TRBD2. With 4 bases clipped from V and 5 bases from J, the junction kept 5 bases outside the gene matches. The germline gives CDR1 SNHLY, CDR2 FYNNEI. The CDR3 loop spans 14 amino acids. As DNA, the CDR3 is TGTGCCAGCAGTGTACTTCGGGGGGGAGATACGCAGTATTTT. This translates into CASSVLRGGDTQYF.

This clone has a handful of counts. CDR3 nucleotide sequence: TGTGCCACCAGCGGGATTGGGACAGGTGACGAGCAGTACTTC. Residues: CATSGIGTGDEQYF. V gene TRBV15 combines with J gene TRBJ2-7; 8 positions agree with TRBD1. Germline values: CDR1 LNHNV, CDR2 YYDKDF (reference sequence). The V gene end was trimmed by 5 bases and the J gene end by 5 bases; junction bases not matched to a gene: 8. The CDR3 has 14 residues.

The gene calls are TRBV7-2 and TRBJ2-7; D is unclear. V was shortened by 1 base and J by 6 bases, with 4 bases between the two germline ends. This CDR3 comprises 11 residues. CDR1 and CDR2 from the germline V gene are SGHTA and FQGNSA. CDR3 DNA: TGTGCCAGCAGCTTAGAGTCCGAGCAGTACTTC. This encodes CASSLESEQYF.

This chain connects TRBV6-6 to TRBJ2-7; 11 nucleotides align to TRBD2. After removal of 0 bases from V and 5 bases from J, the junction contained 6 bases not matched to a gene. Germline CDR1 reads MNHNY; CDR2 reads SVGAGI (reference sequence). The CDR3 runs to 16 residues. CDR3 DNA: TGTGCCAGCAGTTACTCGAGAGGGACTAGCGGAAACGAGCAGTACTTC. Translation gives CASSYSRGTSGNEQYF.

The V gene is TRBV2, the J gene TRBJ1-5; D is undetermined. CDR3 length: 15 amino acids. CDR1 SNHLY and CDR2 FYNNEI come from the germline V gene. V was clipped by 1 base and J by 3 bases, with 10 bases between them. The chain's CDR3 is CASSEEKLNNQPQHF. The DNA for the CDR3 is TGTGCCAGCAGTGAAGAAAAGCTCAACAATCAGCCCCAGCATTTT.

The DNA of the CDR3 is TGCGCCAGCAGCTTACAGATGAACACTGAAGCTTTCTTT. Translation: CASSLQMNTEAFF. The rearrangement joins TRBV5-1 to TRBJ1-1; the D is unclear. This CDR3 is 13 amino acids long. Between the trimmed V and J ends, which lost 2 bases and 0 bases, there was a span of 5 bases. Germline V CDR1 and CDR2: SGHRS, YFSETQ.

The chain's CDR3 is CASSLGGQGAGEQFF. Written as DNA, the CDR3 is TGTGCCAGCAGCTTAGGGGGACAGGGGGCGGGTGAGCAGTTCTTC. V usage is TRBV7-2 and J usage is TRBJ2-1, with 12 bases that match TRBD1. After removal of 1 base from V and 9 bases from J, the junction contained 4 bases not matched to a gene. Per germline, CDR1 SGHTA and CDR2 FQGNSA. The CDR3 has 15 residues.

This rearrangement joins TRBV4-2 to TRBJ2-6; 9 bases fit TRBD2. V shed 5 bases and J 1 base; nucleotides not matched to a gene: 6. Germline V gene lookup returns CDR1 LGHNA and CDR2 YNFKEQ. The CDR3 has 17 residues. The CDR3 protein is CASSLATSGSGANVLTF. The CDR3 DNA sequence: TGTGCCAGCAGCTTGGCGACTAGCGGATCTGGGGCCAACGTCCTGACTTTC.

The rearrangement joins TRBV5-1 to TRBJ2-1, with 13 bases matching TRBD2. Germline-derived CDR1 and CDR2 are SGHRS and YFSETQ. CDR3 length: 15 amino acids. Losses at the gene ends were 4 bases for V and 6 bases for J; bases not matched to a gene: 4. Here the CDR3 reads CASSPGLAGVNEQFF. CDR3 in DNA: TGCGCCAGCAGCCCTGGACTAGCGGGAGTCAATGAGCAGTTCTTC.

The chain uses TRBV7-6 and TRBJ2-3; 8 bases match TRBD2. V lost 0 bases and J lost 0; bases outside the gene matches: 5. Germline CDR1 SGHVS, CDR2 FNYEAQ. The CDR3 runs 17 residues. The CDR3 region has the DNA TGTGCCAGCAGCTTAGCTGGGCGGGGGGCTAGCACAGATACGCAGTATTTT. It codes for CASSLAGRGASTDTQYF.

V and J are TRBV4-1 and TRBJ1-2; D is unresolved. The germline V gene has CDR1 MGHRA and CDR2 YSYEKL. Between the trimmed V and J ends, which lost 2 bases and 3 bases, there was a span of 10 bases. The CDR3 totals 14 residues. CDR3 nucleotides: TGCGCCAGCAGCCAATCATTAGTCGACTATGGCTACACCTTC. Protein product: CASSQSLVDYGYTF.

This chain connects TRBV27 to TRBJ2-7; TRBD1 is a possible D gene (6 bases). V lost 5 bases to trimming and J lost 0 bases, with 17 bases between them. CDR1 MNHEY and CDR2 SMNVEV come from the germline V gene (reference sequence). The CDR3 has 16 residues. CDR3 sequence (DNA): TGTGCCAGCAGTAACCGCAGGGGCGTTAGCTCCTACGAGCAGTACTTC. As protein: CASSNRRGVSSYEQYF.

V gene TRBV27 combines with J gene TRBJ2-1; 7 bases match TRBD2. CDR1 and CDR2 (germline): MNHEY, SMNVEV (reference sequence). J was trimmed by 9 bases and V by 2 bases; bases with no gene match: 7. The CDR3 contains 14 residues. The CDR3 bases are TGTGCCAGCAGTTTACAGCGGGAAGGAGTTGAGCAGTTCTTC. It codes for CASSLQREGVEQFF.

The CDR3 here is CASSDLIGGNTEAFF. CDR3 DNA: TGTGCCAGCAGTGACCTAATTGGGGGGAACACTGAAGCTTTCTTT. This chain links TRBV6-1 with TRBJ1-1; the D gene is possibly TRBD1 (5 bases). The germline V and J ends were trimmed by 3 bases and 1 base, with 12 bases remaining between them. The CDR3 is 15 residues long. Germline V lookup: CDR1 MNHNS, CDR2 SASEGT.

The V and J genes are TRBV28 and TRBJ2-3; the D is unclear. The CDR3 consists of 15 residues. The V gene's germline CDR1 is MDHEN and CDR2 SYDVKM. V was cut by 5 bases and J by 3 bases, with 15 bases left in between. CDR3 amino acids: CASSLLRALTDTQYF. Here the CDR3 DNA reads TGTGCCAGCAGTCTTCTTAGGGCCCTAACAGATACGCAGTATTTT.

This clone was recorded once. The chain joins TRBV7-9 to TRBJ2-2; 11 bases align to TRBD2. Losses at the gene ends were 5 bases for V and 6 bases for J; bases not matched to a gene: 8. Germline V lookup: CDR1 SEHNR, CDR2 FQNEAQ (reference sequence). The CDR3 contains 16 residues. For the CDR3, the DNA is TGTGCCAGCAGCACCCTTAGCGGGAGGGCCGCCGGGGAGCTGTTTTTT. Amino acids: CASSTLSGRAAGELFF.